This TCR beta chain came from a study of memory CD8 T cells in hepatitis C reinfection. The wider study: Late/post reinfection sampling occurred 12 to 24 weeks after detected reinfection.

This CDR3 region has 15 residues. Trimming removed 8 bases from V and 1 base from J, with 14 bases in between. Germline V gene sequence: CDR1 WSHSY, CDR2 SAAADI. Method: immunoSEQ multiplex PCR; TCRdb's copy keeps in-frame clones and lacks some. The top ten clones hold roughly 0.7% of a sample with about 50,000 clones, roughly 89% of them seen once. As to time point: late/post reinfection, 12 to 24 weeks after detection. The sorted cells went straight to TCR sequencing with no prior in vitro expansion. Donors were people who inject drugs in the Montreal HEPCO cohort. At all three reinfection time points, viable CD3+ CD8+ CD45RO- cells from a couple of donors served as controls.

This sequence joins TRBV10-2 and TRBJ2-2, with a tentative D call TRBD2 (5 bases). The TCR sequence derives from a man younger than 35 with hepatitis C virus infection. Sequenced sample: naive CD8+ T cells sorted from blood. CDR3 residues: CASLGALLNTGELFF. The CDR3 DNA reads TGCGCCAGCCTGGGAGCCTTATTGAACACCGGGGAGCTGTTTTTT.